A single sample gave rise to the 9 T cell receptor beta chains below, sequenced in a study of blood T cell repertoires in COVID-19. TCRdb keeps only in-frame clones here, not all; method: immunoSEQ multiplex PCR. The data hold some 270,000 clones, with less than 95% observed a single time. Sequencing was carried out using PBMCs or T cells enriched from blood (not recorded which). The source is a man between 40 and 49 years old who had been exposed to COVID-19.

The rearrangement uses TRBV25-1 and TRBJ2-3, with 7 positions matching TRBD1. The CDR3 runs 14 residues. With V trimmed by 3 bases and J by 2 bases, 2 bases remained unmatched. From germline, CDR1 is MGHDK and CDR2 SYGVNS. CDR3 sequence: CASSDTGVTDTQYF. Here the CDR3 DNA reads TGTGCCAGCAGTGATACAGGGGTCACAGATACGCAGTATTTT.

This chain joins TRBV3-1 (or the pseudogene TRBV3-2) and TRBJ1-3; 8 bases match TRBD1. V lost 7 bases to trimming and J lost 2 bases; unmatched junction nucleotides: 10. Germline V lookup: CDR1 LGHDT, CDR2 YNNKEL (reference sequence). This CDR3 comprises 16 residues. CDR3 DNA sequence: TGTGCCAGCAAGGCAGGGGGCTATGTCGCTGGAAACACCATATATTTT. Translated, it gives CASKAGGYVAGNTIYF.

The chain carries TRBV9 and TRBJ2-1, with TRBD2 matching 10 bases. This CDR3 has 16 residues. In germline, CDR1 is SGDLS, CDR2 YYNGEE. Germline trimming cut 0 bases from V and 7 bases from J; bases unmatched to any gene: 7. In DNA, the CDR3 is TGTGCCAGCAGCGTAGGTGCTAGCGGGAGTTGGAATGAGCAGTTCTTC. This sequence encodes CASSVGASGSWNEQFF.

The rearrangement joins TRBV5-4 to TRBJ2-4; TRBD2 matches at 9 bases. From germline, CDR1 is SGHNT and CDR2 YYREEE (reference sequence). Losses at the gene ends were 4 bases for V and 6 bases for J; bases not matched to a gene: 8. The CDR3 is 15 residues long. The CDR3 reads CASSPSGRWRNIQYF. CDR3 sequence (DNA): TGTGCCAGCAGCCCGAGCGGGAGGTGGAGAAACATTCAGTACTTC.

This chain links TRBV27 with TRBJ1-1; TRBD1 matches 7 bases. Trimming cost V 3 bases and J 9 bases; bases outside gene matches: 7. The V gene's germline CDR1 is MNHEY and CDR2 SMNVEV (reference sequence). The CDR3 extends over 13 amino acids. CDR3 region: CASSFERGRKAFF. The CDR3 DNA reads TGTGCCAGCAGTTTTGAGAGGGGGCGGAAAGCTTTCTTT.

The rearrangement uses TRBV7-9 and TRBJ2-1, with 7 bases lining up with TRBD2. The germline V gene has CDR1 SEHNR and CDR2 FQNEAQ (reference sequence). J lost 6 bases, V lost 5 bases, and 10 bases had no gene match. The CDR3 is made up of 15 amino acids. CDR3 loop: CASSPGLDPSNEQFF. As DNA, the CDR3 is TGTGCCAGCAGCCCTGGACTAGATCCGAGCAATGAGCAGTTCTTC.

This clone was counted only a few times. The CDR3 loop is CASSYEASDTQYF. CDR3 bases: TGTGCCAGCAGTTACGAAGCATCAGATACGCAGTATTTT. The chain carries TRBV6-5 and TRBJ2-3; D gene unclear. The CDR3 sequence is 13 residues long. V was pared by 2 bases and J by 4 bases, with 7 bases between. Germline loops: CDR1 MNHEY, CDR2 SVGAGI.

The genes are TRBV18 and TRBJ1-1; tentative D call: TRBD1 (6 bases). The CDR3 is 15 amino acids. CDR1 and CDR2 (germline): KGHSH, LQKENI. Between the trimmed V and J ends, which lost 3 bases and 1 base, there was a span of 12 bases. CDR3 protein: CASSPRQAGNTEAFF. The DNA for the CDR3 is TGTGCCAGCTCACCTCGACAGGCCGGGAACACTGAAGCTTTCTTT.

The chain couples TRBV12-5 to TRBJ1-6; 9 nucleotides agree with TRBD1. Trimming removed 6 bases from V and 7 bases from J; junction bases left unmatched: 4. This CDR3 region has 14 residues. CDR1 and CDR2 from the germline V gene are LGHNT and FRNRAP. The CDR3 region is CASGPGQGNSPLHF. The CDR3 nucleotides are TGTGCTAGTGGCCCGGGACAGGGAAATTCACCCCTCCACTTT.